This T cell receptor (beta chain) appears in the sequencing data of a study of cytomegalovirus exposure and HLA in healthy donors. V gave up 3 bases and J gave up 10 bases, with 15 bases separating them. The germline CDR1 and CDR2 sequences are MDHEN and SYDVKM. CDR3 length equals 14 residues. Both 60 Vbeta primers and 13 Jbeta primers went into the PCR. How the authors handled the data: In a later analysis, of 84 million or so unique beta chains, roughly 9.9 million appeared in at least two donors. Using immunoSEQ multiplex PCR, the repertoire was profiled, and TCRdb retains in-frame clones only, with some absent. V, J and clone size are those of that table, while D and trimming were read from the DNA. The sample has about 110,000 clones. With regard to this clone: What it binds is unknown.

Study-wide findings and caveats: A link between a missense DCLRE1C variant and TCR beta V- and J-gene trimming emerged from a later analysis. With DRB1 most and HLA-C fewest, TCR association rates differed between HLA loci in a later analysis. TCR beta sequences reportedly predicted most subjects' HLA-A and HLA-B alleles accurately.

V gene TRBV28 combines with J gene TRBJ1-4; weak D call: TRBD1 (5 bases). The specimen was PBMCs. The sequence derives from a man under 40 in good health and CMV-seronegative. The CDR3 reads CASSFRSSGGKLFF. In DNA, the CDR3 is TGTGCCAGCAGTTTTCGGTCCTCCGGGGGAAAACTGTTTTTT.